What follows is one TCR beta chain and its context. This receptor's antigen is unknown. No much larger clone exists at a distance of one base, and base qualities are not known. To estimate absolute template abundance from read counts, synthetic TCR analog templates were spiked into each PCR. The immunoSEQ assay used bias-controlled V and J gene primers to amplify TCRbeta CDR3 regions from genomic DNA. Sequencing of rearranged TCRbeta segments was performed at approximately 20X coverage. Processing in the source paper ran as follows. Sequencing errors were corrected by clustering and CDR3s were annotated against IMGT to assign V, D and J genes. Only productive TCRbeta rearrangements were used in downstream analyses, excluding out-of-frame or stop-codon sequences. Clonality was computed as one minus Shannon entropy normalized by the log of the number of unique productive sequences. Fisher's exact test with Benjamini-Hochberg correction, at a threshold of adjusted p below 0.01, was used to find clones that differed between time points or between blood and tumor. TCRdb provides this immuneACCESS table in a form limited to in-frame rearrangements. Some clones are lacking; in checked studies, under half of them reflect an unresolved V gene, and why the rest are absent is not known. V, J and clone size reflect that table, while D and trimming were determined from the DNA. The sample records tens of thousands of clones, 77% of which are singletons. The leading ten clones occupy approximately 3.3% of the sample.

This sample is drawn from a study of PD-L1 blockade in urothelial cancer (dated by TCRdb to about 2017). Some background on the complete study: Therapy was started in about 2014 for all patients, and atezolizumab 1,200 mg was administered intravenously every 3 weeks. About 90% of the 29 patients were identified as males with urothelial cancer of bladder origin, and a prior smoking history was reported by 18 of 29 patients. An ECOG performance status of 0 or 1 was recorded for the patients, and 0 to 3 prior chemotherapy regimens had been received by the patients. Blood samples were analyzed at two time points: 3 weeks after treatment start (second dose) and 6 weeks after treatment start. Blood samples gave a median of around 130,000 T cells and 80,000 or so unique TCRs, with a median clonality of approximately 0.08. The study was an exploratory multi-omic analysis of somatic, immune and clinical correlates of response to PD-L1 blockade with atezolizumab in urothelial cancer. Pretreatment tumor samples, along with matched peripheral blood serially collected before and after atezolizumab treatment, were subjected to TCR sequencing. Progression-free survival longer than 6 months counted as durable clinical benefit, and TCR features were additionally tested against both progression-free and overall survival. In the same patients, whole exome sequencing and RNA sequencing of pretreatment tumors were performed in addition to TCR sequencing. Durable clinical benefit was achieved by nine patients and was not achieved by 20 patients. Pretreatment blood TCR-seq was available for fewer than 30 patients, at least one posttreatment blood collection was obtained for 25 or so patients, and tumor TCR-seq was available for 25 or so patients.

Summary of the overall study and its limitations: At 3 weeks after the start of treatment, tumor-associated TCR clones in peripheral blood had expanded more in patients with durable benefit (n ≈ 24, p = 0.022). Because the sample size was small (n of about 29) and many exploratory analyses were performed, the results are intended to be hypothesis-generating. Improved progression-free and overall survival was associated with having pretreatment peripheral blood TCR clonality below the median.

The germline V gene specifies SGHVS as CDR1 and FNYEAQ as CDR2. Taken from cysteine to phenylalanine, the CDR3 has 13 residues. The sequence is cut down to CDR3 DNA, 39 bases in frame from base 1. V loses 5 bases at its end and J loses 11 bases; junction bases beyond the gene matches: 9. A total of 29 patients with locally advanced or metastatic urothelial carcinoma, treated at Memorial Sloan Kettering on a trial protocol, made up the cohort. Peripheral blood mononuclear cells were collected pretreatment and during treatment, with between 1 and 8 total time points obtained per patient. The Qiagen DNeasy Blood extraction kit was used to purify genomic DNA from total PBMCs and tumor samples. PBMCs were collected pretreatment and during treatment, and were isolated and stored as previously described.

The chain joins TRBV7-6 to TRBJ2-5, and 9 junctional nucleotides match TRBD2. This material consisted of PBMCs, taken around atezolizumab (anti-PD-L1) treatment. The source is a man aged 70-80 years with urothelial cancer. CDR3 region: CASSPGPSGTQYF. At the DNA level, the sequence is TGTGCCAGCAGCCCCGGTCCTAGCGGGACACAGTACTTC.